This TCR beta chain was captured by sequencing in a study of vaccination and CD4 T cells after COVID-19. Study as a whole: The convalescent group had six males, four females, seven Caucasians, two Asians, one multiracial. Either a CEFX pool, an HIV-1 Nef pool, or no peptide was added to control cultures. Study-wide findings and caveats: Median SARS-CoV-2-reactive clonotypes rose from 21 to 38, not significantly.

Comment on this clonotype: Its specificity is unknown.

Documented treatment: roughly 10-day PBMC culture with coronavirus spike peptide pools or control peptides (ViraFEST assay). Expansion of antigen-specific T cells with peptide pools by ViraFEST preceded sequencing of TCRs. Germline assignment: CDR1 ENHRY and CDR2 SYGVKD. The CDR3 spans 12 residues. V lost 2 bases and J lost 4, with 5 bases in between. With the Oncomine TCR Beta short-read assay, DNA from cultured CD4+ T cells was sequenced. TCRdb re-analysed the PCR reads in MiXCR, keeping a single row per CDR3 protein. The sample records under 20,000 distinct CDR3 sequences, around 45% being singletons.

This chain joins TRBV10-3 and TRBJ1-2; D gene ambiguous. The receptor comes from a human donor who had recovered from COVID-19. Sequenced here: CD4+ T cells from blood, cultured in vitro, sampled after SARS-CoV-2 vaccination. DNA for the CDR3: TGTGCCATCAGTGAGCAGTTCTATGGCTACACCTTC. Protein sequence: CAISEQFYGYTF.